This TCR beta chain comes out of a study of blood T cell repertoires in COVID-19. The assay was immunoSEQ multiplex PCR, and TCRdb's table has in-frame clones only and misses some. The repertoire holds roughly 150,000 clones, with around 84% as singletons. This CDR3 is built from 14 residues. Trimming removed 0 bases from V and 4 bases from J, with 11 bases in between. Looked up from germline, CDR1 is SGDLS and CDR2 is YYNGEE. The specimen was peripheral blood. This rearrangement joins TRBV9 to TRBJ2-7; tentatively, D is TRBD2 (6 bases). This TCR came from a woman aged 45-65 years with COVID-19, enrolled during active disease. CDR3 nucleotides: TGTGCCAGCAGCGTAGGCTCAGGGACTTACGAGCAGTACTTC. This gives the protein CASSVGSGTYEQYF.